This paragraph covers one T cell receptor (beta chain) sequence. Authors' methods: It was from reference gene primer amplification that nucleated cell counts were estimated. Sequenced by immunoSEQ multiplex PCR; TCRdb stores in-frame clones only, minus some. That table furnishes V, J and clone size, whereas the DNA furnished D and trimming. The sample includes about 240,000 clones, 70% to 90% of them seen just once. This record belongs to a study of blood T cell repertoires in COVID-19. There are 13 residues in the CDR3. V was pared by 3 bases and J by 6 bases, with 8 bases between. The TCR comes from an older woman with active or convalescent COVID-19. The sequenced sample was peripheral blood. V gene TRBV12-3 or TRBV12-4 combines with J gene TRBJ1-4; unclear D gene. DNA of the CDR3: TGTGCCAGCAGTTTGGGGAGCCATGAAAAACTGTTTTTT. It encodes CASSLGSHEKLFF.